The 10 T cell receptor beta chains given below trace back to one sample, sequenced in a study of Tregs in tolerant kidney transplant recipients. Measured with immunoSEQ multiplex PCR; TCRdb has only the in-frame clones, and not every one. The sample consists of roughly 49,000 clones, roughly nine tenths of them appearing once. Sequenced sample: Tregs from blood. The receptor set was obtained from a human donor in good health.

The chain uses TRBV5-5 and TRBJ1-4; possible D gene TRBD1, 5 bases. Trimming shortened V by 6 bases and J by 3 bases, and 15 bases separated the two germline ends. The CDR3 consists of 15 residues. Germline values: CDR1 SGHKS, CDR2 YYEKEE (reference sequence). The CDR3 region is CASTSLGGPNEKLFF. The CDR3, as DNA: TGTGCCAGCACCTCCCTCGGGGGACCTAATGAAAAACTGTTTTTT.

The genes are TRBV7-9 and TRBJ2-7; D is ambiguous. The CDR3 consists of 13 residues. Germline V gene data show CDR1 as SEHNR and CDR2 as FQNEAQ (reference sequence). V was clipped by 1 base and J by 3 bases, with 7 bases between them. CDR3 DNA: TGTGCCAGCAGCTTAGTCCAGAACTACGAGCAGTACTTC. It yields the protein CASSLVQNYEQYF. Variable domain in full (rest from reference TRBV7-9 and TRBJ2-7): DTGVSQNPRHKITKRGQNVTFRCDPISEHNRLYWYRQTLGQGPEFLTYFQNEAQLEKSRLLSDRFSAERPKGSFSTLEIQRTEQGDSAMYLCASSLVQNYEQYFGPGTRLTVT.

The rearrangement joins TRBV11-3 to TRBJ1-2; the D gene is possibly TRBD1 (6 bases). CDR3 size: 18 residues. Trimming pared 5 bases from V and 0 bases from J, leaving 22 bases between. CDR1 SGHNT and CDR2 YENEEA come from the germline V gene. Written as DNA, the CDR3 is TGTGCCAGCAGCCCCAAGGGGGGATCGGATATAGCTAACTATGGCTACACCTTC. Its translation is CASSPKGGSDIANYGYTF.

The J gene is TRBJ1-1, the V gene TRBV5-1, with D possibly TRBD1 on 6 matching bases. The CDR3 covers 16 residues. V was shortened by 4 bases and J by 2 bases, with 18 bases between the two germline ends. The germline V gene encodes CDR1 SGHRS and CDR2 YFSETQ. The CDR3 is CASSAISGGQNTEAFF. In DNA form, the CDR3 reads TGCGCCAGCAGCGCAATTTCCGGGGGACAAAACACTGAAGCTTTCTTT. The full variable domain, its missing parts supplied by reference TRBV5-1 and TRBJ1-1, is KAGVTQTPRYLIKTRGQQVTLSCSPISGHRSVSWYQQTPGQGLQFLFEYFSETQRNKGNFPGRFSGRQFSNSRSEMNVSTLELGDSALYLCASSAISGGQNTEAFFGQGTRLTVV.

This chain joins TRBV11-2 and TRBJ1-2; the match to TRBD1 covers 8 bases. The CDR3 is 14 amino acids. Trimming at V came to 5 bases and at J to 4 bases, leaving 6 bases not matched to a gene. Per germline, CDR1 SGHAT and CDR2 FQNNGV. The CDR3 nucleotides read TGTGCCAGCAGCCCCGGACAGGGTGTCTATGGCTACACCTTC. It is translated as CASSPGQGVYGYTF.

V is TRBV6-5 and J is TRBJ2-7, with D unresolved. Per the germline V gene, CDR1 is MNHEY and CDR2 is SVGAGI. The CDR3 extends over 14 amino acids. Trimming took 0 bases from V and 2 from J, leaving 8 bases between them. CDR3 bases: TGTGCCAGCAGTTACTCGGAGACGACCTACGAGCAGTACTTC. This codes for CASSYSETTYEQYF.

For this clone: The junction differs from germline at one of its ends, possibly a read error. The rearrangement joins TRBV5-1 to TRBJ2-7, with 8 nucleotides matching TRBD1. This CDR3 has 14 amino acids. CDR1 is SGHRS and CDR2 is YFSETQ in the germline V gene. CDR3 loop: CASGLGTGLYGQYF. The DNA for the CDR3 is TGCGCCAGCGGACTCGGGACAGGTCTCTACGGGCAGTACTTC.

Here the CDR3 reads CASSGLAGGSTDTQYF. CDR3 in DNA: TGTGCCAGCAGCGGCCTAGCGGGGGGGAGCACAGATACGCAGTATTTT. The chain combines TRBV9 with TRBJ2-3, with 12 bases lining up with TRBD2. In germline, CDR1 is SGDLS, CDR2 YYNGEE. V shed 3 bases, J shed 0 bases, and the junction held 2 bases outside the gene matches. The CDR3 runs 16 residues.

The J gene is TRBJ2-6, the V gene TRBV15; 8 bases match TRBD2. Per the germline V gene, CDR1 is LNHNV and CDR2 is YYDKDF (reference sequence). V trimming: 6 bases; J trimming: 0 bases; junction bases outside the gene matches: 10. This CDR3 is built from 18 residues. The CDR3 nucleotides are TGTGCCACCAGTAAGGGGGGACTAGGTCTCTCTGGGGCCAACGTCCTGACTTTC. It yields the protein CATSKGGLGLSGANVLTF.

This rearrangement joins TRBV5-4 to TRBJ1-2; no definite D call. The CDR3 spans 14 residues. Trimming left V 2 bases short and J 4 bases short, with 12 bases between. Looked up from germline, CDR1 is SGHNT and CDR2 is YYREEE (reference sequence). The CDR3 loop is CASSLGRNTYGYTF. The CDR3 bases are TGTGCCAGCAGCTTAGGACGGAACACCTATGGCTACACCTTC.